A single sample is the source of the 19 T cell receptor beta chains below, sequenced in a study of T cell repertoires in cytomegalovirus infection. No antigens are known for them. TCRdb re-derived calls from the reads in MiXCR, one entry per CDR3 protein. The sample includes about a million distinct CDR3 sequences, under 40% of them seen just once. Sequencing used cultured CD8+ T cells from PBMCs, obtained from culture after CMV antigen stimulation. The receptors stem from a human donor in good health (CMV status not recorded). Some clones in this sample may be carry-over from other donors' samples.

CDR3: CASSHGGANVLTF. CDR3 bases: TGCGCCAGCAGCCACGGGGGGGCCAACGTCCTGACTTTC. The chain employs TRBV4-3 and TRBJ2-6, with unresolved D. CDR3 length: 13 residues. Germline CDR1 reads LGHNA; CDR2 reads YSLEER. Trimming left V 3 bases short and J 4 bases short, with 4 bases between.

The chain joins TRBV19 to TRBJ2-1; D assignment may be TRBD1 or TRBD2 (6 bases each). The germline V and J ends were trimmed by 3 bases and 2 bases, with 11 bases remaining between them. The germline gives CDR1 LNHDA, CDR2 SQIVND (reference sequence). The CDR3 has 15 residues. CDR3 sequence reads: CASSITGATYNEQFF. The CDR3 nucleotides are TGTGCCAGTAGTATTACGGGGGCCACCTACAATGAGCAGTTCTTC.

This clonotype was detected only a few times. The chain recombines TRBV4-1 with TRBJ2-2; TRBD1 aligns across 9 bases. Germline CDR1 MGHRA, CDR2 YSYEKL. The CDR3 is 16 residues long. Germline trimming cut 6 bases from V and 4 bases from J; bases unmatched to any gene: 9. The DNA of the CDR3 is TGCGCCAGCAGTCGTGGGACAGGGTATAGCACCGGGGAGCTGTTTTTT. Translation gives CASSRGTGYSTGELFF.

In its sample, this clonotype was seen a few times. This chain uses TRBV6-6 with TRBJ2-1; TRBD2 aligns across 8 bases. Germline lookup yields CDR1 MNHNY and CDR2 SVGAGI (reference sequence). The CDR3 length is 16 residues. V lost 4 bases and J lost 6; bases outside the gene matches: 11. CDR3 region: CASSFISGVNRNEQFF. The CDR3, as DNA: TGTGCCAGCAGTTTTATTAGCGGGGTGAACCGCAATGAGCAGTTCTTC.

Remarks on this clonotype: A read error may account for a junction end that differs from germline. The rearrangement links TRBV7-6 to TRBJ2-2; D could derive from TRBD1 or TRBD2 (7 bases each). Looked up from germline, CDR1 is SGHVS and CDR2 is FNYEAQ. The length of the CDR3 is 15 residues. The CDR3 loop is CTSSLAGGGTGELFF. CDR3 coding DNA: TGTACCAGCAGCTTAGCAGGGGGGGGCACCGGGGAGCTGTTTTTT. The full variable domain, with the rest looked up from reference TRBV7-6 and TRBJ2-2, is GAGVSQSPRYKVTKRGQDVALRCDPISGHVSLYWYRQALGQGPEFLTYFNYEAQQDKSGLPNDRFSAERPEGSISTLTIQRTEQRDSAMYRCTSSLAGGGTGELFFGEGSRLTVL.

This clonotype came up many times. The V and J genes are TRBV4-2 and TRBJ2-3; possible D gene TRBD2, 6 bases. The CDR3 runs 15 residues. The germline V and J ends were trimmed by 0 bases and 6 bases, with 13 bases remaining between them. Germline V lookup: CDR1 LGHNA, CDR2 YNFKEQ. Here the CDR3 DNA reads TGTGCCAGCAGCCAAGAGGCTAGCGTCGGTGATACGCAGTATTTT. Protein sequence: CASSQEASVGDTQYF.

This clonotype came up a few times. The chain is built from TRBV7-9 and TRBJ2-1; 15 nucleotides agree with TRBD2. Unmatched junction bases numbered 1, after V lost 5 bases and J lost 5 bases. The CDR3 loop spans 15 amino acids. Germline-derived CDR1 and CDR2 are SEHNR and FQNEAQ (reference sequence). CDR3 DNA: TGTGCCAGCAGCCGGACTAGCGGGGGGGACAATGAGCAGTTCTTC. Amino acid sequence: CASSRTSGGDNEQFF. The variable domain in full, with the rest retrieved from reference TRBV7-9 and TRBJ2-1, is DTGVSQNPRHKITKRGQNVTFRCDPISEHNRLYWYRQTLGQGPEFLTYFQNEAQLEKSRLLSDRFSAERPKGSFSTLEIQRTEQGDSAMYLCASSRTSGGDNEQFFGPGTRLTVL.

The chain recombines TRBV4-2 with TRBJ2-2; TRBD2 matches 9 bases. Germline V gene lookup returns CDR1 LGHNA and CDR2 YNFKEQ. The CDR3 is 19 residues long. J was trimmed by 7 bases and V by 2 bases; bases with no gene match: 17. As DNA, the CDR3 is TGTGCCAGCAGCCAAAAGACGGCGGGGGGGCCTTTCGGGGTCGGGGAGCTGTTTTTT. Its protein is CASSQKTAGGPFGVGELFF.

The table lists this clonotype with many counts. This chain uses TRBV7-9 with TRBJ2-2; 7 nucleotides match TRBD2. Germline CDR1 is SEHNR and CDR2 is FQNEAQ (reference sequence). J was trimmed by 3 bases and V by 3 bases; bases with no gene match: 1. This CDR3 comprises 14 residues. The CDR3 DNA is TGTGCCAGCAGCTTGGCGGGGGACACCGGGGAGCTGTTTTTT. It translates to CASSLAGDTGELFF.

The chain recombines TRBV3-1 with TRBJ2-3; D is ambiguous. This CDR3 comprises 16 residues. V was shortened by 0 bases and J by 1 base, with 11 bases between the two germline ends. Germline values: CDR1 LGHDT, CDR2 YNNKEL (reference sequence). CDR3 residues: CASSQDWGRRTDTQYF. The DNA for the CDR3 is TGTGCCAGCAGCCAAGATTGGGGTCGCCGCACAGATACGCAGTATTTT.

In regard to this clonotype: Just one base apart from a much larger clone, this may be a read error. This chain uses TRBV6-5 with TRBJ2-6, with TRBD2 matching over 7 bases. V shed 5 bases and J 2 bases; nucleotides not matched to a gene: 12. This CDR3 is 18 amino acids long. Germline V CDR1 and CDR2: MNHEY, SVGAGI. The CDR3 sequence is CASSLLWLADPGANVLTF. CDR3 sequence (DNA): TGTGCCAGCAGTCTACTGTGGCTAGCGGACCCTGGGGCCAACGTCCTGACTTTC.

V is TRBV2 and J is TRBJ1-2; D is uncertain. The CDR3 runs to 12 residues. V was trimmed by 8 bases and J by 8 bases, leaving 15 bases between them. Germline CDR1 is SNHLY and CDR2 is FYNNEI. The CDR3 nucleotides are TGTGCCAGCCCTACCCGGACGCGCGGCTACACCTTC. Amino acids: CASPTRTRGYTF. The full variable domain, completed using reference TRBV2 and TRBJ1-2, is EPEVTQTPSHQVTQMGQEVILRCVPISNHLYFYWYRQILGQKVEFLVSFYNNEISEKSEIFDDQFSVERPDGSNFTLKIRSTKLEDSAMYFCASPTRTRGYTFGSGTRLTVV.

This clonotype was seen repeatedly, ten times or more. This chain uses TRBV7-2 with TRBJ2-1, with D perhaps TRBD2 (6 bases). The CDR3 is 14 residues long. V lost 6 bases and J 2 bases, leaving 11 bases between the germline ends. Germline V gives CDR1 SGHTA, CDR2 FQGNSA. The CDR3 nucleotides are TGTGCCAGCAGTCGGCGGGATACCTACAATGAGCAGTTCTTC. Its protein product is CASSRRDTYNEQFF.

J is TRBJ1-4 and V is TRBV7-9; 8 nucleotides agree with TRBD1. The CDR3 length is 14 residues. Germline lookup yields CDR1 SEHNR and CDR2 FQNEAQ (reference sequence). J gave up 7 bases and V 6 bases, and 7 bases lay outside the gene matches. This CDR3 reads CASSSRGLSEKLFF. The DNA of the CDR3 is TGTGCCAGCAGTTCCAGGGGGCTGAGTGAAAAACTGTTTTTT. The entire variable domain, with the rest obtained from reference TRBV7-9 and TRBJ1-4, is as follows: DTGVSQNPRHKITKRGQNVTFRCDPISEHNRLYWYRQTLGQGPEFLTYFQNEAQLEKSRLLSDRFSAERPKGSFSTLEIQRTEQGDSAMYLCASSSRGLSEKLFFGSGTQLSVL.

This clonotype was detected a few times. J is TRBJ2-7 and V is TRBV10-3, with D possibly TRBD2 on 5 matching bases. The CDR3 is made up of 17 amino acids. The ends were cut back, 2 bases at V and 3 bases at J, with 20 bases in the middle. Per germline, CDR1 ENHRY and CDR2 SYGVKD. In DNA form, the CDR3 reads TGTGCCATCAGTGAGAGACACGCGGAGCGGATGAGCTACGAGCAGTACTTC. Protein: CAISERHAERMSYEQYF.

This clonotype was counted only a few times. The chain uses TRBV27 and TRBJ1-2, with 7 bases lining up with TRBD1. The CDR3 loop spans 12 amino acids. V shed 3 bases and J 8 bases; nucleotides not matched to a gene: 3. The germline V gene has CDR1 MNHEY and CDR2 SMNVEV (reference sequence). CDR3 sequence reads: CASSLTGRGYTF. DNA of the CDR3: TGTGCCAGCAGTTTGACAGGGAGGGGCTACACCTTC.

There are a few counts of this clonotype. The chain has TRBV12-3 or TRBV12-4 and TRBJ1-1; D is undetermined. The CDR3 is 12 amino acids. V lost 3 bases, J lost 8 bases, and 10 bases lay in between. CDR3 protein: CASSFGRFEAFF. CDR3 sequence (DNA): TGTGCCAGCAGTTTTGGCAGATTCGAAGCTTTCTTT.

This chain connects TRBV29-1 to TRBJ2-1; 10 bases are shared with TRBD1. Per germline, CDR1 SQVTM and CDR2 ANQGSEA. The CDR3 runs to 14 residues. V gave up 4 bases and J gave up 2 bases; unmatched junction bases: 2. For the CDR3, the DNA is TGCAGCGTTGCCGGGACAGGGGCCTACAATGAGCAGTTCTTC. It codes for CSVAGTGAYNEQFF.

The gene calls are TRBV10-3 and TRBJ2-5; unclear D gene. Trimming pared 6 bases from V and 3 bases from J, leaving 11 bases between. In germline, CDR1 is ENHRY, CDR2 SYGVKD. The CDR3 spans 13 residues. The chain's CDR3 is CAIRLAEKETQYF. CDR3 nucleotides: TGTGCCATCAGATTAGCAGAGAAAGAGACCCAGTACTTC.